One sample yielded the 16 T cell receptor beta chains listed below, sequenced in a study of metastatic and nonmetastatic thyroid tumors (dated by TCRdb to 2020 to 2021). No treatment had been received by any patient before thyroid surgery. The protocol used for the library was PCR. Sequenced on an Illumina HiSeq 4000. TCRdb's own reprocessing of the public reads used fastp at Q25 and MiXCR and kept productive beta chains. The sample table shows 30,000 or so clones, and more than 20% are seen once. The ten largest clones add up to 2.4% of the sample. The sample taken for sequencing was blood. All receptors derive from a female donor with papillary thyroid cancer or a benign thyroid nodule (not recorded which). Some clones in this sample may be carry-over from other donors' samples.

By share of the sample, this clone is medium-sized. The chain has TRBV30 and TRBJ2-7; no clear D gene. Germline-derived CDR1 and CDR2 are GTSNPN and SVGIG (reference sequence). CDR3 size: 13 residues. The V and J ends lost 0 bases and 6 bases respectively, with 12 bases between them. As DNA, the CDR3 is TGTGCCTGGAGTGTGGGCAGGTTCAGCGAGCAGTACTTC. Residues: CAWSVGRFSEQYF.

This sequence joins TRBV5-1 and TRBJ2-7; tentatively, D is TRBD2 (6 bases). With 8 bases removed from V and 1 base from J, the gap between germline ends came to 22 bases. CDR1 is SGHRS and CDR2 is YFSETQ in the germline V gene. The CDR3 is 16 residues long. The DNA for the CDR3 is TGCGCCAGTCAGCCAGGACCAGAGGGAGGTTCCTACGAGCAGTACTTC. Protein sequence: CASQPGPEGGSYEQYF.

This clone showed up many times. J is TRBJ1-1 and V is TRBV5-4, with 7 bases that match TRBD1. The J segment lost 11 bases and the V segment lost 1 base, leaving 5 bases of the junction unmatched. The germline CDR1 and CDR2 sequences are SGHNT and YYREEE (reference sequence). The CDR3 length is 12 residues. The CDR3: CASSLYRGEAFF. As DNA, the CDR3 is TGTGCCAGCAGCTTGTACAGGGGAGAGGCTTTCTTT.

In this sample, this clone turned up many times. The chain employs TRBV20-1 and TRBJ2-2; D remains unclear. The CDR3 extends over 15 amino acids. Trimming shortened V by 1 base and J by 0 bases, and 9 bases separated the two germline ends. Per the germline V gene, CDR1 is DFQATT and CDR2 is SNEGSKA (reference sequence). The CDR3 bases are TGCAGTGCTAGAGCCAGGACGGCGAACACCGGGGAGCTGTTTTTT. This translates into CSARARTANTGELFF.

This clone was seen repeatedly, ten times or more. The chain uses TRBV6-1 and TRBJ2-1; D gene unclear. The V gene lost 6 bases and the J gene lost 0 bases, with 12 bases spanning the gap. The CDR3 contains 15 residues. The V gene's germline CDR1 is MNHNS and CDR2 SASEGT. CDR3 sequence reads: CASSPTPSSYNEQFF. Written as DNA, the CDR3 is TGTGCCAGCAGCCCCACTCCGAGCTCCTACAATGAGCAGTTCTTC.

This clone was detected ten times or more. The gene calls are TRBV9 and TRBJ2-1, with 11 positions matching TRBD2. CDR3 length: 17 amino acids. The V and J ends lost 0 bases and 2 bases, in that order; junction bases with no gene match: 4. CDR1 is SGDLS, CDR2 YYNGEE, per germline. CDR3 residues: CASSVDGLAGTYNEQFF. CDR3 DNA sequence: TGTGCCAGCAGCGTAGACGGACTAGCGGGCACCTACAATGAGCAGTTCTTC.

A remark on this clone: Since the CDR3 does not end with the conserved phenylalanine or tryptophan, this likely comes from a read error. The CDR3 loop reads CASSLTDTQYY. The CDR3 DNA follows: TGTGCAAGCAGTTTGACGGATACGCAGTATTAT. V usage is TRBV6-2 or TRBV6-3 and J usage is TRBJ2-3; D ambiguous. CDR3 size: 11 residues. Germline values: CDR1 MNHEY, CDR2 SVGEGT.

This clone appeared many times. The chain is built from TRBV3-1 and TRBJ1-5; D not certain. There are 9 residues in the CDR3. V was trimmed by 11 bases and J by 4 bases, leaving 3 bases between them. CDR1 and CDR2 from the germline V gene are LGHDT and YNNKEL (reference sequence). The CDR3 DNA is TGTGCCGGTAATCAGCCCCAGCATTTT. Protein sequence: CAGNQPQHF.

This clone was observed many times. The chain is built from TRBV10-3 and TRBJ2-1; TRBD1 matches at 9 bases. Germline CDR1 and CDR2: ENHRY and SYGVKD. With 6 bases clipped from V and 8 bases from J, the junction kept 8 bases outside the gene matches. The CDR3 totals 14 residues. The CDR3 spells CAISGTGKRDEQFF. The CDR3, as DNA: TGTGCCATCAGCGGGACAGGGAAACGCGATGAGCAGTTCTTC.

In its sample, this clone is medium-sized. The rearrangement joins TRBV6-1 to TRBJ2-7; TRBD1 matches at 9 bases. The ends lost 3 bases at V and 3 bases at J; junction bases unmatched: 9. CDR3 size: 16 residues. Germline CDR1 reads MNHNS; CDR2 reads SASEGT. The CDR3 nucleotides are TGTGCCAGCAGTGAGAAACAGGGGGCGCGGTTCTACGAGCAGTACTTC. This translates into CASSEKQGARFYEQYF.

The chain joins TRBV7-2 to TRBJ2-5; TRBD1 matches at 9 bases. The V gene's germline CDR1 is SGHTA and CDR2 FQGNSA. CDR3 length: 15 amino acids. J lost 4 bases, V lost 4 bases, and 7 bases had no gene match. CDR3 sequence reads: CASSSVHRGRETQYF. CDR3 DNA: TGTGCCAGCAGCTCCGTCCACAGGGGGCGAGAGACCCAGTACTTC.

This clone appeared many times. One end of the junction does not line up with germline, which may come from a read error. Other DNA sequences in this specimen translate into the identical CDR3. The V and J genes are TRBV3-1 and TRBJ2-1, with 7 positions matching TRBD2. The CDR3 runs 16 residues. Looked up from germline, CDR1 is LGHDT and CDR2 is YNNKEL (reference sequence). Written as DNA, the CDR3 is TGTGCTAGCAGCCAAGGGAGGGACCCTAATTACAATGAGCAGTTCTTC. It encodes CASSQGRDPNYNEQFF.

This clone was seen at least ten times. The CDR3 sequence: CASSPTPGLAGDEQFF. DNA for the CDR3: TGCGCCAGCAGCCCGACCCCCGGACTAGCGGGAGATGAGCAGTTCTTC. J is TRBJ2-1 and V is TRBV4-3, with 13 bases aligning to TRBD2. Germline loops: CDR1 LGHNA, CDR2 YSLEER. The CDR3 totals 16 residues. V lost 4 bases, J lost 8 bases, and 8 bases stayed unmatched.

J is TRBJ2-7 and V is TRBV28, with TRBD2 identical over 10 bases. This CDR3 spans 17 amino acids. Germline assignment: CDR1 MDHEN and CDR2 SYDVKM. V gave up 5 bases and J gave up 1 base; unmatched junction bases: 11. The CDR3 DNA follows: TGTGCCAGCAGTACGCACTTAATAGCGGGAGGTTCCTACGAGCAGTACTTC. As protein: CASSTHLIAGGSYEQYF.

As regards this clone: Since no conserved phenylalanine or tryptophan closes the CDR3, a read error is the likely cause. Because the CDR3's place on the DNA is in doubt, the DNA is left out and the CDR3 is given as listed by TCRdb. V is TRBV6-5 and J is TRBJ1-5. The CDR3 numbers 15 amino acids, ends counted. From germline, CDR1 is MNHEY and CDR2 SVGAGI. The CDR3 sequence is CASSYDRSGNQPQPY.

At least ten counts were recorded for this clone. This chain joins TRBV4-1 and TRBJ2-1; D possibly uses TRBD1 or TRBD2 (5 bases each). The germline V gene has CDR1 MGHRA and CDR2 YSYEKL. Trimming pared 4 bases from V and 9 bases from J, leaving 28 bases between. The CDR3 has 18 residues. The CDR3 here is CASSRKGRWGTHRGEQFF. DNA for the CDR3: TGCGCCAGCAGCCGAAAAGGGCGGTGGGGGACGCATAGGGGTGAGCAGTTCTTC.